The TCR beta chain described here comes from a study of monozygotic twins with inflammatory bowel disease (dated by TCRdb to about 2019). Background on the whole study: In total, around 30 monozygotic twin pairs made up the full study: 19 Danish pairs, all IBD-discordant, plus nine German pairs, of which four were IBD-concordant and five were IBD-discordant. Disease-associated traits were sought mainly through comparisons between IBD patients and their genetically identical healthy co-twins within discordant pairs. Each individual had, on average, about 151 000 unique TCRalpha sequences and 181 000 unique TCRbeta sequences available for analysis. Overall study results and their limits: Repertoire similarity did not differ between concordant and discordant twins, possibly due to limited statistical power. Different T cell subtypes could not be distinguished in the analysis. The results gave no support for a single strong signal or clonotype linked to IBD. Because patients were on differing immunosuppressive treatments, the repertoires may have picked up extra background noise and inter-individual variability. Fewer clonotypes were shared with other individuals by IBD patients than by healthy twins, most markedly in patients showing signs of disease activity. IBD patients had lower TCRbeta repertoire diversity, measured by the inverse Simpson index, than their healthy co-twins.

In the case of this clonotype: Its antigen is unknown.

Libraries were made using 5' RACE. For each TCR library, around 4,000 ng of total RNA was used. For each sample, cDNA synthesis with SMARTScribe reverse transcriptase was split into eight separate reactions. During cDNA synthesis, unique molecular identifiers containing a 6-nucleotide sample barcode were introduced by template switching. Amplification of TCRalpha and TCRbeta cDNA involved two nested PCRs of 16 and 9 cycles, and each PCR was followed by bead purification. Before amplification, cDNA was treated with uracil DNA-glycosylase and purified using the QIAquick PCR purification kit. The second PCR added Illumina TruSeq-compatible adapters along with sample-specific barcodes. TapeStation and Qubit were used to check library quality and concentration, and 4.5 to 6.5 ng of each library was pooled. Sequencing of the pooled libraries was done on an Illumina HiSeq2500 single-index Rapid Run using custom sequencing primers and 2 x 100 bp reads. Processing in the source paper ran as follows. PCR and sequencing errors were corrected by UMI-based consensus assembly using MiGEC version 1.2.6. MiXCR version 2.1.1 was used to carry out V(D)J alignment, clonotype assembly and CDR3 extraction. Normalisation of gene usage, clonotype sharing and MAIT/NKT TCR abundance was achieved by analysing the top 1000, 10 000 and 20 000 clonotypes per sample. Diversity was computed as the inverse Simpson index with the vegan R package after downsampling to 27 000 UMIs. Paired Mann-Whitney U tests on discordant twin pairs were used, with Benjamini-Hochberg multiple-testing correction. TCRdb reprocessed the sequencing reads and holds a single record per CDR3 protein sequence, with no DNA. The authors' filters were not applied to this entry. This sample's clone table shows 150,000 to 200,000 distinct CDR3 sequences. The ten largest clones represent approximately 7.4% of the sample.

Reading the germline V gene gives CDR1 SGHRS and CDR2 YFSETQ. The CDR3 spans 16 residues, from the cysteine through the phenylalanine. The DNA sequence is not available. From each donor, a roughly 2.6 ml peripheral blood sample was collected into PAXgene tubes and stored at -80 degrees C. Without T cell sorting, total RNA was isolated from whole blood using the PAXgene blood miRNA kit on an automated QIAcube. Peripheral blood from monozygotic twin pairs, either concordant or discordant for inflammatory bowel disease, underwent deep TCRalpha and TCRbeta repertoire profiling that used unique molecular barcoding. For every twin pair, smoking habits were documented, and each individual was categorised as a current, former or never smoker.

The V and J genes are TRBV5-1 and TRBJ2-3; the D call of TRBD1 rests on TCRdb alone, since no DNA is present to check it. The source is a human donor with ulcerative colitis or Crohn's disease, or a healthy co-twin of an affected twin (not recorded which). The specimen was blood. The CDR3 amino acid sequence is: CASSRDRSSSTDTQYF. When the CDR3 is completed using the reference TRBV5-1 and TRBJ2-3 genes on either side, the full variable domain is KAGVTQTPRYLIKTRGQQVTLSCSPISGHRSVSWYQQTPGQGLQFLFEYFSETQRNKGNFPGRFSGRQFSNSRSEMNVSTLELGDSALYLCASSRDRSSSTDTQYFGPGTRLTVL.